The sequence of this T cell receptor beta chain was determined in a study of CD8 T cells in Susac syndrome. A quantity of about 0.5 to 1 ug RNA underwent reverse transcription using random hexamers. TCRdb used MiXCR to reprocess the immunoSEQ multiplex PCR reads, holding one entry per CDR3 protein. The sample includes under 150,000 distinct CDR3 sequences, around nine tenths of them seen just once. Trimming stripped 2 bases from V and 0 bases from J, with 12 bases between. This CDR3 spans 16 amino acids. Germline V CDR1 and CDR2: SGHAT, FQNNGV. The TCR comes from a human donor with multiple sclerosis. This rearrangement joins TRBV11-2 to TRBJ2-3; D is uncertain. Sequencing used CD8+ T cells from PBMCs. CDR3 nucleotides: TGTGCCAGCAGCTTAATACGCGTGTCTAGCACAGATACGCAGTATTTT. Protein product: CASSLIRVSSTDTQYF.